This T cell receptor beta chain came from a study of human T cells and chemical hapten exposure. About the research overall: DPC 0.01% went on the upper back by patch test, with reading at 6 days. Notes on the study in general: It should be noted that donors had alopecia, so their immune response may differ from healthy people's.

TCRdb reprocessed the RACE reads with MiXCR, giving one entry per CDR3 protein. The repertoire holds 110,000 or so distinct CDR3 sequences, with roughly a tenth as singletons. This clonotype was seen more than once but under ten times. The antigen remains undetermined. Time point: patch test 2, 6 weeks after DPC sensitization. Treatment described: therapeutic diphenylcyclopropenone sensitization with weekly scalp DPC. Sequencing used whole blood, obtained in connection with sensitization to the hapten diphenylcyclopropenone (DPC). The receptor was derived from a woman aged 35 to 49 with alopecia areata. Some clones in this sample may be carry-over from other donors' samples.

CDR3 region: CASTLLAGGLSSYNEQFF. The CDR3 region has the DNA TGTGCCAGCACTTTACTAGCGGGGGGATTAAGCTCCTACAATGAGCAGTTCTTC. The V call is TRBV6-1, the J call TRBJ2-1; 12 bases fit TRBD2. Germline V gene sequence: CDR1 MNHNS, CDR2 SASEGT. After removal of 7 bases from V and 0 bases from J, the junction contained 10 bases not matched to a gene. This CDR3 is 18 amino acids long.